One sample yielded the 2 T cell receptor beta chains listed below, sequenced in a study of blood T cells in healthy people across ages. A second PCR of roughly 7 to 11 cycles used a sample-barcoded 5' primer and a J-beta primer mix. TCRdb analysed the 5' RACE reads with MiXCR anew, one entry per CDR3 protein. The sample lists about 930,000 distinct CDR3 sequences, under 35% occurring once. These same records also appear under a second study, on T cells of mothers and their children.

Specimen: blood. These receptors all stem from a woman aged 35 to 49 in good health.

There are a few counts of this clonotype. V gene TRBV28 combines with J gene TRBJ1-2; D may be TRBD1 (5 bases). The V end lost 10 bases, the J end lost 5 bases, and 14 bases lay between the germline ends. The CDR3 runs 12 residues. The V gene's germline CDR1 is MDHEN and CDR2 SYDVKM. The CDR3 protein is CAIPQGEYGYTF. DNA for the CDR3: TGTGCCATTCCTCAGGGTGAATATGGCTACACCTTC.

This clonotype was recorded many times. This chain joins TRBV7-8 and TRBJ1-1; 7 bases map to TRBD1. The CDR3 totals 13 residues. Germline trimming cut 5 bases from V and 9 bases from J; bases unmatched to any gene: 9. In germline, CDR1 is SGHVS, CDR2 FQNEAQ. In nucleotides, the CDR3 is TGTGCCAGCAGCCCCCGACAGGGATGGAAAGCTTTCTTT. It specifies CASSPRQGWKAFF.